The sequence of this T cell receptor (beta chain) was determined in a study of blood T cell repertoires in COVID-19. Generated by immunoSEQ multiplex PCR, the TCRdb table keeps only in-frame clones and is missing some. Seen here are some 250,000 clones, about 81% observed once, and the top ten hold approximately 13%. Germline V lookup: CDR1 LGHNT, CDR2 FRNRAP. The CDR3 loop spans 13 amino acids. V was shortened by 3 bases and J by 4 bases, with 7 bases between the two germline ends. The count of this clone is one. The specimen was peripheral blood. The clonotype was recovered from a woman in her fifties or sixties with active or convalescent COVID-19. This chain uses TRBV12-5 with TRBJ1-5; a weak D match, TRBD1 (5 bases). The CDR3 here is CASGFDRNQPQHF. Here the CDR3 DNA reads TGTGCTAGTGGTTTTGACAGAAATCAGCCCCAGCATTTT.